These 2 T cell receptor beta chains were all obtained from the same sample, sequenced in a study of blood T cell repertoires in COVID-19. The data were produced by immunoSEQ multiplex PCR, yet TCRdb's version contains in-frame clones alone and is incomplete. Of 120,000 to 150,000 clones in the sample, about four fifths were seen once. Sample: peripheral blood. Receptors were obtained from a human donor in a cohort sampled during active COVID-19.

This clone turned up a few times. The rearrangement joins TRBV19 to TRBJ2-3; tentative D call: TRBD2 (6 bases). V lost 6 bases and J lost 4, with 14 bases in between. This CDR3 is built from 14 residues. CDR1 is LNHDA, CDR2 SQIVND, per germline (reference sequence). Here the CDR3 DNA reads TGTGCCAGTAGCATGACTAGTCTCGCAGATACGCAGTATTTT. This codes for CASSMTSLADTQYF.

The chain links TRBV5-1 to TRBJ1-2, with D unclear. Germline CDR1 SGHRS, CDR2 YFSETQ. With 0 bases removed from V and 3 bases from J, the gap between germline ends came to 18 bases. This CDR3 has 17 amino acids. CDR3 region: CASSLGRNLDVDYGYTF. The CDR3 coding sequence is TGCGCCAGCAGCTTGGGGCGGAACTTAGATGTCGACTATGGCTACACCTTC. Full variable domain (rest looked up from reference TRBV5-1 and TRBJ1-2): KAGVTQTPRYLIKTRGQQVTLSCSPISGHRSVSWYQQTPGQGLQFLFEYFSETQRNKGNFPGRFSGRQFSNSRSEMNVSTLELGDSALYLCASSLGRNLDVDYGYTFGSGTRLTVV.